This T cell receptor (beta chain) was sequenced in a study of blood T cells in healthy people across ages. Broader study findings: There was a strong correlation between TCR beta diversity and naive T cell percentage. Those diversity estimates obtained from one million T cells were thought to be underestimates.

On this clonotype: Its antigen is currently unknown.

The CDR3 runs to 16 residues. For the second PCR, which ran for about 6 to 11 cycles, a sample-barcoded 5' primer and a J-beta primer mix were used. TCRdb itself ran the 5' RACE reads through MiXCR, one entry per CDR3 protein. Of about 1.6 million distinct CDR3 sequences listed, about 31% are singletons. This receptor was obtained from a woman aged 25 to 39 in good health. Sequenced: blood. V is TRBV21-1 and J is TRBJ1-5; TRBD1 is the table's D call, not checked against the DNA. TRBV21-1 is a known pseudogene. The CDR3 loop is CASRDTTGHLNQPQHF. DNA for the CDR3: TGTGCCAGCCGAGATACGACGGGACACCTCAATCAGCCCCAGCATTTT.